The 21 T cell receptor beta chains below all came from one sample that was sequenced in a study of blood T cell repertoires in COVID-19 (dated by TCRdb to the early 2020s). The library was built by means of the immunoSEQ multiplex PCR assay. The table was pulled from immuneACCESS by TCRdb, which kept in-frame rearrangements only. Such tables lose some clones; where checked, under half of the loss comes from unresolved V genes, and the rest has no known cause. The sample records about 100,000 clones, about 91% of which are singletons. About 5% of the sample is in the top ten clones. Material: peripheral blood. Source of these receptors: a human donor in a cohort sampled during active COVID-19.

The rearrangement uses TRBV14 and TRBJ2-1, with TRBD2 matching 9 bases. The CDR3 spans 15 residues. Per the germline V gene, CDR1 is SGHDN and CDR2 is FVKESK. V dropped 1 base and J dropped 12; count of bases not matched to a gene: 10. CDR3 residues: CASSQGVSGSYGQFF. DNA for the CDR3: TGTGCCAGCAGCCAAGGAGTTAGCGGGAGTTATGGGCAGTTCTTC.

The chain employs TRBV14 and TRBJ1-1; the D gene is possibly TRBD1 (6 bases). The CDR3 spans 13 residues. The germline gives CDR1 SGHDN, CDR2 FVKESK. V lost 5 bases and J 4 bases, leaving 11 bases between the germline ends. The CDR3 DNA follows: TGTGCCAGCAGCTATGACAGGACCACTGAAGCTTTCTTT. Translation gives CASSYDRTTEAFF.

V gene TRBV5-6 combines with J gene TRBJ1-4; tentative D call: TRBD1 (5 bases). V shed 3 bases and J shed 3 bases, with 12 bases lying between them. CDR3 length: 15 residues. Germline V CDR1 and CDR2: SGHDT, YYEEEE. For the CDR3, the DNA is TGTGCCAGCAGCTCCTGGGGGGGGGCTAATGAAAAACTGTTTTTT. This encodes CASSSWGGANEKLFF.

The gene calls are TRBV4-1 and TRBJ1-2; 7 nucleotides match TRBD1. CDR1 is MGHRA and CDR2 is YSYEKL in the germline V gene. Trimming took 2 bases from V and 6 from J; bases not matched to a gene: 0. The CDR3 sequence is 12 residues long. The CDR3 DNA reads TGCGCCAGCAGCCAAAGGGGGCATGGCTACACCTTC. This sequence encodes CASSQRGHGYTF.

The chain carries TRBV7-9 and TRBJ2-1; 11 nucleotides line up with TRBD2. The CDR3 consists of 15 residues. The V gene end was trimmed by 5 bases and the J gene end by 6 bases; junction bases not matched to a gene: 6. The germline V gene encodes CDR1 SEHNR and CDR2 FQNEAQ (reference sequence). CDR3 sequence: CASSPLAGAGNEQFF. The CDR3, as DNA: TGTGCCAGCAGCCCACTAGCGGGAGCAGGCAATGAGCAGTTCTTC.

This rearrangement joins TRBV7-9 to TRBJ2-7; D is ambiguous. V was cut by 0 bases and J by 12 bases, with 15 bases left in between. This CDR3 contains 13 residues. Germline CDR1 SEHNR, CDR2 FQNEAQ (reference sequence). CDR3 residues: CASSLAESPHPYF. The CDR3 DNA is TGTGCCAGCAGCTTAGCCGAGAGCCCCCACCCGTACTTC.

J is TRBJ2-3 and V is TRBV3-1 (or the pseudogene TRBV3-2), with 9 nucleotides matching TRBD2. The CDR3 length is 15 residues. CDR1 is LGHDT, CDR2 YNNKEL, per germline (reference sequence). The J segment lost 4 bases and the V segment lost 5 bases, leaving 7 bases of the junction unmatched. The CDR3 DNA reads TGTGCCAGCAGCAGCGGGACTAGCAGGGCAGATACGCAGTATTTT. This gives the protein CASSSGTSRADTQYF.

There are a few counts of this clone. The rearrangement uses TRBV4-1 and TRBJ1-3, with 9 bases that match TRBD1. The CDR3 has 15 amino acids. Germline values: CDR1 MGHRA, CDR2 YSYEKL. V trimming: 3 bases; J trimming: 7 bases; junction bases outside the gene matches: 7. The CDR3 nucleotides read TGCGCCAGCAGCCAGGCCGGGACAGGGAGTAACACCATATATTTT. Translation gives CASSQAGTGSNTIYF.

Written as DNA, the CDR3 is TGTGCCAGCAGTCACATACCAGGTGGGGGGTATGAGCAGTTCTTC. It specifies CASSHIPGGGYEQFF. The chain employs TRBV28 and TRBJ2-1, with D perhaps matching TRBD2 (6 bases). Germline V gives CDR1 MDHEN, CDR2 SYDVKM. V was clipped by 5 bases and J by 8 bases, with 19 bases between them. The CDR3 runs 15 residues.

This chain joins TRBV28 and TRBJ1-5; possibly TRBD1 for D (5 bases). The CDR3 extends over 15 amino acids. Trimming left V 7 bases short and J 5 bases short, with 18 bases between. Per the germline V gene, CDR1 is MDHEN and CDR2 is SYDVKM. CDR3 sequence: CASTAPQGNYQPQHF. The CDR3 DNA sequence: TGTGCCAGCACCGCACCCCAGGGCAACTATCAGCCCCAGCATTTT.

This clone has more than one count but fewer than ten. This chain connects TRBV30 to TRBJ2-3, with D perhaps matching TRBD1 (6 bases). The germline V gene encodes CDR1 GTSNPN and CDR2 SVGIG (reference sequence). The CDR3 consists of 12 residues. Trimming pared 4 bases from V and 1 base from J, leaving 6 bases between. CDR3 DNA: TGTGCCTGGAACAGGGGCACAGATACGCAGTATTTT. Protein sequence: CAWNRGTDTQYF.

This rearrangement joins TRBV2 to TRBJ2-1; TRBD2 aligns across 9 bases. The CDR3 runs 15 residues. The germline V gene encodes CDR1 SNHLY and CDR2 FYNNEI. J lost 3 bases, V lost 6 bases, and 6 bases had no gene match. CDR3 loop: CASRDGLARYNEQFF. The CDR3, as DNA: TGTGCCAGCAGGGACGGACTAGCGCGCTACAATGAGCAGTTCTTC.

The chain uses TRBV2 and TRBJ2-2; the match to TRBD2 covers 7 bases. V shed 6 bases and J 4 bases; nucleotides not matched to a gene: 17. Germline lookup yields CDR1 SNHLY and CDR2 FYNNEI. CDR3 length equals 18 residues. The CDR3 bases are TGTGCCAGCAGCGATAATTGGGGGGGTGGTAGACCCACCGGGGAGCTGTTTTTT. As protein: CASSDNWGGGRPTGELFF.

The chain joins TRBV7-2 to TRBJ2-6; D perhaps matches TRBD2 (5 bases). V was trimmed by 8 bases and J by 3 bases, leaving 8 bases between them. The germline V gene has CDR1 SGHTA and CDR2 FQGNSA. The CDR3 is made up of 13 amino acids. The DNA for the CDR3 is TGTGCCAGCCAGGCGGGTGGGGCCAACGTCCTGACTTTC. Its protein product is CASQAGGANVLTF.

The chain joins TRBV7-2 to TRBJ2-7, with 7 bases that match TRBD2. V lost 5 bases and J lost 3; bases outside the gene matches: 13. This CDR3 contains 16 residues. Germline V lookup: CDR1 SGHTA, CDR2 FQGNSA. CDR3 nucleotide sequence: TGTGCCAGCAGCCCCTCAATTCTAGCGGCGGGCTACGAGCAGTACTTC. Protein product: CASSPSILAAGYEQYF.

The chain links TRBV5-3 to TRBJ2-1; TRBD2 matches at 10 bases. TRBV5-3 is an open reading frame whose function is uncertain. V trimming: 6 bases; J trimming: 6 bases; junction bases outside the gene matches: 9. This CDR3 has 15 amino acids. The DNA of the CDR3 is TGTGCCAGAATCCTTCCGGGACTAGCGAGCAATGAGCAGTTCTTC. Amino acid sequence: CARILPGLASNEQFF.

This clone has a single count. The rearrangement links TRBV5-1 to TRBJ1-6; D is possibly TRBD1 (5 bases). The length of the CDR3 is 15 residues. Between the trimmed V and J ends, which lost 7 bases and 7 bases, there was a span of 18 bases. CDR1 is SGHRS and CDR2 is YFSETQ in the germline V gene. In DNA, the CDR3 is TGCGCCAGCTCCGGCGAAACAGGACAAAATTCACCCCTCCACTTT. It codes for CASSGETGQNSPLHF.

The chain is built from TRBV5-1 and TRBJ2-3, with TRBD2 matching over 16 bases. This CDR3 spans 21 amino acids. Germline CDR1 is SGHRS and CDR2 is YFSETQ. J gave up 2 bases and V 7 bases, and 19 bases lay outside the gene matches. The CDR3 DNA reads TGCGCCAGCGCCCTATTGTCCACGTCCGGGACTAGCGGGAGGGCCACAGATACGCAGTATTTT. It codes for CASALLSTSGTSGRATDTQYF.

J is TRBJ2-4 and V is TRBV5-6; tentative D call: TRBD1 (6 bases). Trimming took off 0 bases at V and 7 bases at J, with 8 bases between the two ends. Per the germline V gene, CDR1 is SGHDT and CDR2 is YYEEEE. This CDR3 region has 13 residues. CDR3 bases: TGTGCCAGCAGCTTGGCAGGGGAGAACATTCAGTACTTC. It codes for CASSLAGENIQYF.

The CDR3: CASSYSGSVEKLFF. In nucleotides, the CDR3 is TGTGCCAGCAGTTACTCCGGGTCCGTTGAAAAACTGTTTTTT. The J gene is TRBJ1-4, the V gene TRBV6-2 or TRBV6-3; D unresolved. Germline V gene sequence: CDR1 MNHEY, CDR2 SVGEGT. This CDR3 comprises 14 residues. Trimming shortened V by 0 bases and J by 7 bases, and 9 bases separated the two germline ends.

The chain couples TRBV7-3 to TRBJ2-5, with D possibly TRBD1 on 6 matching bases. The CDR3 runs 14 residues. V was clipped by 5 bases and J by 3 bases, with 13 bases between them. CDR1 is SGHTA, CDR2 FQGTGA, per germline. The DNA of the CDR3 is TGTGCCAGCAGCCCGACAGGCTATGAAGAGACCCAGTACTTC. Its protein is CASSPTGYEETQYF.